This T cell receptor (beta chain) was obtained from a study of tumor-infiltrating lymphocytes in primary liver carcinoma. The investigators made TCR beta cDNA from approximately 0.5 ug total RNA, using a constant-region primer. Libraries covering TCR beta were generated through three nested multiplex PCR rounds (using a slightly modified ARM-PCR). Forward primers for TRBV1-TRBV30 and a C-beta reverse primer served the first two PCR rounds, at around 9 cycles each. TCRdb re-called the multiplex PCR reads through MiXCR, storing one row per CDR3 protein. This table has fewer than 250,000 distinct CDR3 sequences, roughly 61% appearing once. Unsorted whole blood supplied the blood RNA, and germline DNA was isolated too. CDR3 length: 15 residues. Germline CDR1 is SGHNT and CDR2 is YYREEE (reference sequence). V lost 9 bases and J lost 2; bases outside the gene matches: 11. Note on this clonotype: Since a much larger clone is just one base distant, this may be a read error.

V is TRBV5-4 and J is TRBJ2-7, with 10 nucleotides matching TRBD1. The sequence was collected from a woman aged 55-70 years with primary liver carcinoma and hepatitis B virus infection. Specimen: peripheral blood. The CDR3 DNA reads TGTGCCAACAGGTCCGGGACAGGGGCGGCCTACGAGCAGTACTTC. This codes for CANRSGTGAAYEQYF.